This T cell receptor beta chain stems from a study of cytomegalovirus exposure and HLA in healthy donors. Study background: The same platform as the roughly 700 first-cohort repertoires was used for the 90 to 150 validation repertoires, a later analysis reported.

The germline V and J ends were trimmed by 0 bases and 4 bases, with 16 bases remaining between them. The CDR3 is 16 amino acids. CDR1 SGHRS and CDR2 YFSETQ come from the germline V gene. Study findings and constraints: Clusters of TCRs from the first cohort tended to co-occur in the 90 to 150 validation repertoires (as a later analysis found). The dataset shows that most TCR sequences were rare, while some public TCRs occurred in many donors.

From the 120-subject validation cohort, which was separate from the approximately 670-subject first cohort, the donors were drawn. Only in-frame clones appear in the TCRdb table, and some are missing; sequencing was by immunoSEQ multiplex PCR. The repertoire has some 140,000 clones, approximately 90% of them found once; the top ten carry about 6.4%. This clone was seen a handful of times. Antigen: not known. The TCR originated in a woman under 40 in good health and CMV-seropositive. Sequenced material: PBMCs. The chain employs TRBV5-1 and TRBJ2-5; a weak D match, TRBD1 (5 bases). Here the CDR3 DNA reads TGCGCCAGCAGCTTGGGAGACAGTAGCCTTGGAGAGACCCAGTACTTC. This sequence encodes CASSLGDSSLGETQYF.